A single sample gave rise to the 30 T cell receptor beta chains below, sequenced in a study of T cells in Graves' hyperthyroidism and ophthalmopathy. Amplification of TCR beta CDR3 regions was performed using RNA transcripts as template. Using the HTBI primer set, a first-round RT-PCR was run on the TCR CDR3. TCRdb analysed the multiplex PCR reads with MiXCR anew, one entry per CDR3 protein. The data contain nearly 600,000 distinct CDR3 sequences, about 14% of them singletons. The sequenced sample was blood. These receptors were obtained from a woman aged 30 to 39 with Graves' hyperthyroidism that later progressed to Graves' ophthalmopathy.

This clonotype has ten or more counts. The rearrangement uses TRBV20-1 and TRBJ1-1, with TRBD1 matching 7 bases. CDR1 and CDR2 (germline): DFQATT, SNEGSKA (reference sequence). V was clipped by 5 bases and J by 8 bases; unmatched bases: 5. This CDR3 contains 11 residues. CDR3 bases: TGCAGTGCTGGACAGACAGGGGAAGCTTTCTTT. Protein product: CSAGQTGEAFF.

Ten or more counts support this clonotype. The rearrangement joins TRBV12-3 or TRBV12-4 to TRBJ2-1; D perhaps matches TRBD2 (7 bases). CDR3 length: 15 residues. V lost 1 base and J 6 bases, leaving 13 bases between the germline ends. The CDR3, as DNA: TGTGCCAGCAGTTTAGTAAGCGGGACAATCAATGAGCAGTTCTTC. Protein sequence: CASSLVSGTINEQFF.

In its sample, this clonotype was seen many times. The rearrangement links TRBV7-9 to TRBJ2-1; 8 nucleotides match TRBD2. From germline, CDR1 is SEHNR and CDR2 FQNEAQ (reference sequence). The CDR3 spans 16 residues. The V gene end was trimmed by 5 bases and the J gene end by 6 bases; junction bases not matched to a gene: 12. CDR3 protein: CASSLGRTGTSNEQFF. The CDR3 bases are TGTGCCAGCAGCCTAGGTCGGACCGGGACTAGCAATGAGCAGTTCTTC. The whole variable domain, filled in from reference TRBV7-9 and TRBJ2-1, reads DTGVSQNPRHKITKRGQNVTFRCDPISEHNRLYWYRQTLGQGPEFLTYFQNEAQLEKSRLLSDRFSAERPKGSFSTLEIQRTEQGDSAMYLCASSLGRTGTSNEQFFGPGTRLTVL.

This clonotype was observed a handful of times. The chain carries TRBV28 and TRBJ1-5, with 11 nucleotides matching TRBD1. Germline CDR1 is MDHEN and CDR2 is SYDVKM. Trimming cost V 3 bases and J 5 bases; bases outside gene matches: 9. This CDR3 has 17 residues. The CDR3 sequence: CASSFRSGTGGHQPQHF. The CDR3 DNA is TGTGCCAGCAGTTTCCGCTCCGGGACAGGGGGTCATCAGCCCCAGCATTTT.

The CDR3 nucleotides read TGTGCCTGGAGCCTAGGACAGGCTAGCTCCTATAATTCACCCCTCCACTTT. Translating gives CAWSLGQASSYNSPLHF. J is TRBJ1-6 and V is TRBV30; 7 nucleotides align to TRBD1. Trimming removed 3 bases from V and 0 bases from J; junction bases left unmatched: 8. There are 17 residues in the CDR3. The V gene's germline CDR1 is GTSNPN and CDR2 SVGIG (reference sequence).

This clonotype showed up many times. This rearrangement joins TRBV20-1 to TRBJ2-5; D might be TRBD1 or TRBD2, each matching 7 bases. Germline V CDR1 and CDR2: DFQATT, SNEGSKA (reference sequence). There are 12 residues in the CDR3. The ends were cut back, 8 bases at V and 4 bases at J, with 14 bases in the middle. CDR3 sequence: CSYRGGAETQYF. The CDR3 DNA sequence: TGCAGTTACAGGGGAGGGGCAGAGACCCAGTACTTC.

As regards this clonotype: A single base separates this from a much larger clone, so it may be a read error. The V gene is TRBV20-1, the J gene TRBJ2-1; D may be TRBD2 (6 bases). The CDR3 length is 14 residues. The germline CDR1 and CDR2 sequences are DFQATT and SNEGSKA (reference sequence). The CDR3 DNA follows: TGCGGTGCTAGTAGGACTACAAAGGCGGATGAGCAGTTCTTC. Translating it yields CGASRTTKADEQFF.

This clonotype came up a few times. V usage is TRBV6-5 and J usage is TRBJ1-2; D is perhaps TRBD1 (5 bases). The germline V gene encodes CDR1 MNHEY and CDR2 SVGAGI. The V end was cut by 2 bases, the J end by 8 bases, with 15 bases between. The CDR3 consists of 14 residues. CDR3 residues: CASSYLLGLKGYTF. For the CDR3, the DNA is TGTGCCAGCAGTTACCTTTTGGGACTGAAGGGCTACACCTTC.

This clonotype was counted between two and nine times. This rearrangement joins TRBV5-1 to TRBJ2-7; D possibly corresponds to TRBD2 (5 bases). V lost 0 bases and J lost 2, with 12 bases in between. This CDR3 comprises 15 residues. CDR1 and CDR2 (germline): SGHRS, YFSETQ. The CDR3 spells CASSLVGDGTYEQYF. CDR3 DNA sequence: TGCGCCAGCAGCTTGGTGGGCGACGGGACCTACGAGCAGTACTTC.

This chain connects TRBV24-1 to TRBJ2-7; 10 nucleotides align to TRBD2. V lost 3 bases to trimming and J lost 6 bases; unmatched junction nucleotides: 7. The CDR3 extends over 15 amino acids. Germline-derived CDR1 and CDR2 are KGHDR and SFDVKD. CDR3 loop: CATSDPSGRAREQYF. The CDR3 bases are TGTGCCACCAGTGATCCGAGCGGGAGGGCCCGCGAGCAGTACTTC.

This clonotype has more than one count but fewer than ten. The rearrangement uses TRBV19 and TRBJ1-2; unclear D gene. Looked up from germline, CDR1 is LNHDA and CDR2 is SQIVND (reference sequence). V was cut by 0 bases and J by 4 bases, with 15 bases left in between. This CDR3 spans 16 amino acids. The CDR3 DNA follows: TGTGCCAGTAGTATAGATTTGGAAGGCCTCTTCTATGGCTACACCTTC. It is translated as CASSIDLEGLFYGYTF.

The chain recombines TRBV19 with TRBJ2-1; TRBD2 agrees at 11 bases. The V segment lost 5 bases and the J segment 9 bases; nucleotides outside the gene matches: 12. Germline CDR1 reads LNHDA; CDR2 reads SQIVND (reference sequence). The CDR3 is made up of 16 amino acids. The CDR3: CASSPTSGAGGSEQFF. CDR3 in DNA: TGTGCCAGTAGTCCGACTAGCGGGGCCGGAGGGAGTGAGCAGTTCTTC. Drawing the rest from reference TRBV19 and TRBJ2-1, the complete variable domain is DGGITQSPKYLFRKEGQNVTLSCEQNLNHDAMYWYRQDPGQGLRLIYYSQIVNDFQKGDIAEGYSVSREKKESFPLTVTSAQKNPTAFYLCASSPTSGAGGSEQFFGPGTRLTVL.

This clonotype was recorded many times. V usage is TRBV3-1 and J usage is TRBJ2-1; D not resolved. The CDR3 loop spans 14 amino acids. Germline V gene sequence: CDR1 LGHDT, CDR2 YNNKEL (reference sequence). Trimming removed 4 bases from V and 7 bases from J, with 14 bases in between. CDR3 residues: CASSPWELGNEQFF. In nucleotides, the CDR3 is TGTGCCAGCAGCCCATGGGAATTGGGGAATGAGCAGTTCTTC.

The chain couples TRBV15 to TRBJ1-4; possible D gene TRBD1, 5 bases. CDR1 is LNHNV, CDR2 YYDKDF, per germline (reference sequence). The length of the CDR3 is 14 residues. V was shortened by 3 bases and J by 5 bases, with 10 bases between the two germline ends. The CDR3: CATSRGESNEKLFF. CDR3 sequence (DNA): TGTGCCACCAGCAGGGGGGAATCCAATGAAAAACTGTTTTTT.

The chain is built from TRBV28 and TRBJ1-5; D possibly corresponds to TRBD1 (5 bases). V lost 6 bases to trimming and J lost 8 bases, with 11 bases between them. Germline lookup yields CDR1 MDHEN and CDR2 SYDVKM. The CDR3 sequence is 12 residues long. The CDR3 bases are TGTGCCAGCAGGGGGGGTGCGGAGCCCCAGCATTTT. Protein: CASRGGAEPQHF.

This clonotype was observed many times. The chain has TRBV18 and TRBJ2-1; D remains unclear. Germline values: CDR1 KGHSH, CDR2 LQKENI. V was trimmed by 3 bases and J by 2 bases, leaving 11 bases between them. The CDR3 covers 15 residues. The CDR3 DNA is TGTGCCAGCTCACCTTCCGGCGAGACCTACAATGAGCAGTTCTTC. Its protein product is CASSPSGETYNEQFF.

This clonotype was picked up many times. The rearrangement joins TRBV24-1 to TRBJ2-3; 12 nucleotides align to TRBD1. The germline V gene encodes CDR1 KGHDR and CDR2 SFDVKD. The ends lost 2 bases at V and 6 bases at J; junction bases unmatched: 8. This CDR3 is built from 17 residues. The CDR3 nucleotides read TGTGCCACCAGTGATTCAAGCGGGACAGGGGGCAGGGATACGCAGTATTTT. As protein: CATSDSSGTGGRDTQYF.

This chain uses TRBV7-2 with TRBJ1-2; 8 bases fit TRBD1. Germline trimming cut 4 bases from V and 3 bases from J; bases unmatched to any gene: 7. CDR1 SGHTA and CDR2 FQGNSA come from the germline V gene. The CDR3 runs 15 residues. CDR3 region: CASSSPGTGDYGYTF. CDR3 nucleotides: TGTGCCAGCAGCTCGCCCGGGACAGGCGACTATGGCTACACCTTC.

This clonotype showed up just a few times. The chain is built from TRBV4-1 and TRBJ2-2, with 11 bases fitting TRBD2. CDR3 length equals 19 residues. The germline V gene has CDR1 MGHRA and CDR2 YSYEKL. Trimming removed 7 bases from V and 0 bases from J; junction bases left unmatched: 13. The CDR3, as DNA: TGCGCCAGCACCTCACAGATGTCGACTAGCGGGACGAACACCGGGGAGCTGTTTTTT. This codes for CASTSQMSTSGTNTGELFF.

This clonotype was observed a handful of times. This chain connects TRBV19 to TRBJ2-2, with 8 bases identical to TRBD1. The V gene's germline CDR1 is LNHDA and CDR2 SQIVND (reference sequence). After removal of 10 bases from V and 4 bases from J, the junction contained 5 bases not matched to a gene. The CDR3 totals 13 residues. CDR3: CATGTGITGELFF. DNA for the CDR3: TGTGCCACGGGGACAGGAATCACCGGGGAGCTGTTTTTT.

This clonotype occurred many times. This chain connects TRBV4-2 to TRBJ2-7; no firm D call. The germline V gene has CDR1 LGHNA and CDR2 YNFKEQ. The CDR3 is made up of 15 amino acids. V was shortened by 1 base and J by 6 bases, with 16 bases between the two germline ends. CDR3 amino acids: CASSQVGVGPSEQYF. In nucleotides, the CDR3 is TGTGCCAGCAGCCAAGTAGGTGTCGGACCCAGCGAGCAGTACTTC.

There are many counts of this clonotype. The chain couples TRBV6-5 to TRBJ2-3; tentatively, D is TRBD2 (5 bases). V shed 0 bases and J shed 8 bases, with 24 bases lying between them. Germline assignment: CDR1 MNHEY and CDR2 SVGAGI. The CDR3 runs 18 residues. The CDR3 region has the DNA TGTGCCAGCAGTTACTCGAATGCGCTGGACTTTCTGCCCGGTACGCAGTATTTT. This encodes CASSYSNALDFLPGTQYF.

CDR3 sequence (DNA): TGTGCCAGCAGCCCATCGGCAGGGGGCAATCAGCCCCAGCATTTT. This codes for CASSPSAGGNQPQHF. This sequence joins TRBV7-9 and TRBJ1-5; TRBD1 is a possible D gene (6 bases). The CDR3 totals 15 residues. Deletions cut 5 bases from V and 2 bases from J, with 13 bases between. Germline V CDR1 and CDR2: SEHNR, FQNEAQ (reference sequence).

The sample holds many counts of this clonotype. The rearrangement links TRBV25-1 to TRBJ2-5, with TRBD1 identical over 9 bases. The germline gives CDR1 MGHDK, CDR2 SYGVNS. This CDR3 spans 15 amino acids. V was clipped by 4 bases and J by 5 bases; unmatched bases: 8. CDR3 sequence (DNA): TGTGCCAGCAGTGGTCGGACAGGGGCGTTGGAGACCCAGTACTTC. Translating gives CASSGRTGALETQYF.

This clonotype was observed at least ten times. This sequence joins TRBV14 and TRBJ1-6; D is ambiguous. The germline CDR1 and CDR2 sequences are SGHDN and FVKESK. V lost 1 base and J 9 bases, leaving 16 bases between the germline ends. This CDR3 spans 16 amino acids. The CDR3: CASSQAKGVKGSPLHF. The CDR3 coding sequence is TGTGCCAGCAGCCAAGCCAAGGGCGTTAAGGGTTCACCCCTCCACTTT.

This sequence joins TRBV2 and TRBJ1-2, with D possibly being TRBD1 (6 bases). This CDR3 region has 14 residues. V lost 2 bases to trimming and J lost 8 bases, with 15 bases between them. Germline CDR1 reads SNHLY; CDR2 reads FYNNEI. CDR3 bases: TGTGCCAGCAGTGAATCTTACAGGGCCTACGGCTACACCTTC. This gives the protein CASSESYRAYGYTF.

This clonotype appeared a few times. The chain employs TRBV10-3 and TRBJ1-4; maybe TRBD1 (5 bases). This CDR3 has 15 residues. Looked up from germline, CDR1 is ENHRY and CDR2 is SYGVKD. Deletions cut 0 bases from V and 3 bases from J, with 8 bases between. CDR3 nucleotide sequence: TGTGCCATCAGTGAGTCCCAGGGCCCTAATGAAAAACTGTTTTTT. This gives the protein CAISESQGPNEKLFF.

This clonotype has a handful of counts. CDR3 nucleotide sequence: TGCAGTGCTATACAGGGGACCAATCAGCCCCAGCATTTT. Its translation is CSAIQGTNQPQHF. V and J are TRBV20-1 and TRBJ1-5, with TRBD1 matching 7 bases. The germline V gene has CDR1 DFQATT and CDR2 SNEGSKA (reference sequence). This CDR3 has 13 amino acids. The J segment lost 3 bases and the V segment lost 4 bases, leaving 3 bases of the junction unmatched.

This clonotype came up many times. This chain links TRBV4-2 with TRBJ1-1, with a tentative D call TRBD1 (5 bases). V was cut by 1 base and J by 4 bases, with 13 bases left in between. Germline assignment: CDR1 LGHNA and CDR2 YNFKEQ. The CDR3 has 15 residues. The CDR3, as DNA: TGTGCCAGCAGCCAAGGACGGGGGACGAGCACTGAAGCTTTCTTT. It is translated as CASSQGRGTSTEAFF.

This clonotype showed up many times. The rearrangement uses TRBV9 and TRBJ2-1; a weak D match, TRBD2 (5 bases). The germline CDR1 and CDR2 sequences are SGDLS and YYNGEE. Trimming stripped 4 bases from V and 3 bases from J, with 11 bases between. CDR3 length: 14 amino acids. The CDR3 bases are TGTGCCAGCAGCCCATCGGGGATCTACAATGAGCAGTTCTTC. Amino acids: CASSPSGIYNEQFF.